The rows below give T cell receptor beta chains drawn from one sample of a study of identical twins. MiXCR was run by TCRdb on the 5' RACE reads, yielding one entry per CDR3 protein. Of some 660,000 distinct CDR3 sequences listed, less than 10% were seen once; the top ten hold around 0.95%. These data were also filed under a second study, of yellow fever vaccine responses in identical twins.

The specimen sequenced was PBMCs. Every receptor here comes from a woman under 30 in good health. CDR3s include the opening cysteine and the closing phenylalanine or tryptophan. The order of the fields is J gene, clone size, V gene, CDR3 length, D gene, CDR3 DNA, CDR3 protein. D genes are given only for firm matches. The size entry is marked missing in some rows and otherwise reads once, few, many or a size class.

TRBJ2-2,few,TRBV6-2/TRBV6-3,15,-,TGTGCCAGCAGAGAACAGGGGAGGGACACCGGGGAGCTGTTTTTT,CASREQGRDTGELFF
TRBJ2-1,few,TRBV5-1,15,-,TGCGCCAGCAGCCCCGTGGTGAGCTCCTACAATGAGCAGTTCTTC,CASSPVVSSYNEQFF
TRBJ2-1,-,TRBV27,18,TRBD1,TGTGCCAGTTCTCTGAGTGGAGACAGGGTTGATCTTAGGAATGAGCAGTTCTTC,CASSLSGDRVDLRNEQFF
TRBJ1-4,-,TRBV11-2,17,-,TGTGCCAGCAGCACCCCGACAGATTTAGCAACTAATGAAAAACTGTTTTTT,CASSTPTDLATNEKLFF
TRBJ2-2,many,TRBV4-3,16,TRBD2,TGCGCCAGCAGCCAGGAGACTAGCGGGAGAGCCGGGGAGCTGTTTTTT,CASSQETSGRAGELFF
TRBJ2-1,-,TRBV15,16,TRBD1,TGTGCCACCCGCATCCCCCGGGGCCAGGGGGACAATGAGCAGTTCTTC,CATRIPRGQGDNEQFF
TRBJ1-2,-,TRBV4-3,15,-,TGCGCCAGCAGCCAAGACAACCAGCTGATCTATGGCTACACCTTC,CASSQDNQLIYGYTF
TRBJ2-4,many,TRBV6-5,15,-,TGTGCCAGCAGTTACGCAGGTCTAGCCAAAAACATTCAGTACTTC,CASSYAGLAKNIQYF
TRBJ2-7,few,TRBV6-1,17,TRBD2,TGTGCCAGCAGTCCGGGACTAGATTTAAACCCCTCCTACGAGCAGTACTTC,CASSPGLDLNPSYEQYF
TRBJ2-2,few,TRBV6-2/TRBV6-3,14,-,TGTGCCAGCAGTAAGCCTGCGTGGGGCGGGGAGCTGTTTTTT,CASSKPAWGGELFF
TRBJ1-1,few,TRBV10-3,14,-,TGTGCCATCAGTGTCGGGAGGGGGGACACTGAAGCTTTCTTT,CAISVGRGDTEAFF
TRBJ2-2,few,TRBV5-1,17,TRBD2,TGCGCCAGTAATCGCCTAGCGGGGGGATTCGGAACCGGGGAGCTGTTTTTT,CASNRLAGGFGTGELFF
TRBJ1-3,-,TRBV5-5,14,-,TGTGCCAGCAGCTTCCATCCCTCTGGAAACACCATATATTTT,CASSFHPSGNTIYF
TRBJ2-3,-,TRBV5-5,17,-,TGTGCCAGCAGCACGCTACCGGCGGGGACGATAACCGATACGCAGTATTTT,CASSTLPAGTITDTQYF
TRBJ1-1,few,TRBV5-1,14,TRBD1,TGCGCCAGTAGTTCGACAGGGGCGAGCACTGAAGCTTTCTTT,CASSSTGASTEAFF
TRBJ2-1,-,TRBV5-1,14,-,TGCGCCAGCAGCTCCCTACAGGGATACAATGAGCAGTTCTTC,CASSSLQGYNEQFF
TRBJ2-3,-,TRBV20-1,14,-,TGCAGTGCTGGCGCCCGCGTTAGCACAGATACGCAGTATTTT,CSAGARVSTDTQYF
TRBJ2-1,few,TRBV12-3/TRBV12-4,17,TRBD2,TGTGCCAGCAGTTTGGCGGGACTAGCGGGAGGGCATAATGAGCAGTTCTTC,CASSLAGLAGGHNEQFF
TRBJ2-7,-,TRBV5-6,12,-,TGTGCCAGCAGTATCGGAGCCTACGAGCAGTACTTC,CASSIGAYEQYF
TRBJ1-4,-,TRBV5-1,16,-,TGCGCCAGCAGCTTGGAGCCAGCTAAACAGAAGGAAAAACTGTTTTTT,CASSLEPAKQKEKLFF
TRBJ1-6,few,TRBV4-3,17,-,TGCGCCAGCAGCCAAGATGTGCGGGCAGGGAGGAATTCACCCCTCCACTTT,CASSQDVRAGRNSPLHF
TRBJ1-2,few,TRBV12-3/TRBV12-4,12,-,TGTGCCAGCACCTCAGGGCCCATTGGCTACACCTTC,CASTSGPIGYTF
TRBJ2-2,few,TRBV11-2,17,-,TGTGCCAGCAGCCCCCAGAGGGGCTGGGGGAAGACCGGGGAGCTGTTTTTT,CASSPQRGWGKTGELFF
TRBJ2-2,few,TRBV11-2,11,-,TGTGCCAGCAGCTTCTTTGGGGAGCTGTTTTTT,CASSFFGELFF
TRBJ2-2,many,TRBV5-1,20,-,-,CASSLGLRKNLGRTPGSCFF
TRBJ2-5,many,TRBV14,15,-,TGTGCCAGCAGCCAACCGACAGGAACCCAAGAGACCCAGTACTTC,CASSQPTGTQETQYF
TRBJ1-1,-,TRBV2,13,-,TGTGCCAGCATTCCTGCAGGGGCCACTGAAGCTTTCTTT,CASIPAGATEAFF
TRBJ2-3,-,TRBV7-2,16,TRBD2,TGTGCCAGCAGCTTTTCTAGCGGGGGGGCCAGAGATACGCAGTATTTT,CASSFSSGGARDTQYF
TRBJ2-1,many,TRBV4-2,15,TRBD2,TGTGCCAGCAGCCCCGGGACTAGCGACCACAATGAGCAGTTCTTC,CASSPGTSDHNEQFF
TRBJ2-3,few,TRBV29-1,16,-,TGCAGCGTCCGGACTGGACTCCGATCCTTCACAGATACGCAGTATTTT,CSVRTGLRSFTDTQYF
TRBJ2-3,many,TRBV15,18,TRBD1,TGTGCCACCAGCAGACTCCTACGGGGACAGATTAGCACAGATACGCAGTATTTT,CATSRLLRGQISTDTQYF
TRBJ2-2,-,TRBV6-5,17,-,TGTGCCAGCAGTTACTCTTCCGGGAAAGCACGGCCCGGGGAGCTGTTTTTT,CASSYSSGKARPGELFF
TRBJ2-1,many,TRBV29-1,12,-,TGCAGCGTTGACATCTTCGGCAATGAGCAGTTCTTC,CSVDIFGNEQFF
TRBJ2-7,-,TRBV5-1,16,TRBD1,TGCGCCAGCAGCCCAGGGACAGGGGTGGTCATCTACGAGCAGTACTTC,CASSPGTGVVIYEQYF
TRBJ2-1,many,TRBV5-1,14,-,TGCGCCAGCAGCTTGATCGGGCCCTACAATGAGCAGTTCTTC,CASSLIGPYNEQFF
TRBJ2-3,many,TRBV5-1,15,TRBD1,TGCGCCAGCAGCTTGGCTAGCCAGGGGGCAGATACGCAGTATTTT,CASSLASQGADTQYF
TRBJ2-2,many,TRBV6-2/TRBV6-3,10,-,TGTGCCAGCAGCGCCGGGGAGCTGTTTTTT,CASSAGELFF
TRBJ2-1,many,TRBV6-5,19,TRBD1,TGTGCCAGCAGTTTTGGTGGTGACAGGGGTTTAAGGGGTTACAATGAGCAGTTCTTC,CASSFGGDRGLRGYNEQFF
TRBJ2-1,many,TRBV29-1,11,-,TGCAGCGCCGACGGGTACAATGAGCAGTTCTTC,CSADGYNEQFF